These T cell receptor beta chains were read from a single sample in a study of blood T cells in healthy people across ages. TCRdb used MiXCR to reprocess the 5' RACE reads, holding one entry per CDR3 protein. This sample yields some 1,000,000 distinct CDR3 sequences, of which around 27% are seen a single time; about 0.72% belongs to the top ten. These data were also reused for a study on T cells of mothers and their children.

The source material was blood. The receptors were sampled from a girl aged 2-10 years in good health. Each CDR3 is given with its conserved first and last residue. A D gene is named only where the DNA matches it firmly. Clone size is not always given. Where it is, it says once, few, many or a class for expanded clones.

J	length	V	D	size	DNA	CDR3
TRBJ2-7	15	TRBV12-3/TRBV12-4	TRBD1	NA	TGTGCCAGCAGTCTCGACAGGGAATGGGTCTACGAGCAGTACTTC	CASSLDREWVYEQYF
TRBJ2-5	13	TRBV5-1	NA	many	TGCGCCAGCAGCCTTGGAGGGGCGGAGACCCAGTACTTC	CASSLGGAETQYF
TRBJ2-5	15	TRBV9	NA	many	TGTGCCAGCAGCGTAGGAGACTATCTTAAGGGGACCCAGTACTTC	CASSVGDYLKGTQYF
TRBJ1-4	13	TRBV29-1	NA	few	TGCAGCGTTGTCGAGGGGGTCGGGGAAAAACTGTTTTTT	CSVVEGVGEKLFF
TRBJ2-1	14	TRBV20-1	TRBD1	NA	TGCAGTGCTCGCCGGGACAGGGGGTACAATGAGCAGTTCTTC	CSARRDRGYNEQFF
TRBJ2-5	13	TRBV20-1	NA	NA	TGCAGTGCCAAACAGGGTAAAATTACAGAGCAGTACTTC	CSAKQGKITEQYF
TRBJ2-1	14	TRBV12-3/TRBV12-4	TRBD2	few	TGTGCCAGCAGAGACCCGACTAGCGGAATTGAGCAGTTCTTC	CASRDPTSGIEQFF
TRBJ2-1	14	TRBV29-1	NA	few	TGCAGCGCTCACAGGTTGCTCTCCTACAATGAGCAGTTCTTC	CSAHRLLSYNEQFF
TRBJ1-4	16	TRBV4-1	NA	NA	TGCGCCAGCAGCCAAGAAGCCATTCGGGGGGATGAAAAACTGTTTTTT	CASSQEAIRGDEKLFF
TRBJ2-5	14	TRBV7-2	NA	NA	TGTGCCAGCAGCTCACGGGCCGTGGGGGGTCCCCAGTACTTC	CASSSRAVGGPQYF
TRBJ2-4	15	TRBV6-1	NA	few	TGTGCCAGCAGTGAAGTCATGCGAGGGAACAACATTCAGTACTTC	CASSEVMRGNNIQYF
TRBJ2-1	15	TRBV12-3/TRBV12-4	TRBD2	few	TGTGCCAGCAGCGGTATGGGGACTAGCGATAATGAGCAGTTCTTC	CASSGMGTSDNEQFF
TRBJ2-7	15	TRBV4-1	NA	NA	TGCGCCAGCAGCCCGTTGGCCGCGAGCTCCTACGAGCAGTACTTC	CASSPLAASSYEQYF
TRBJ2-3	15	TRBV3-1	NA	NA	TGTGCCAGCAGCCAATCGAGAAGGGACACCGATACGCAGTATTTT	CASSQSRRDTDTQYF
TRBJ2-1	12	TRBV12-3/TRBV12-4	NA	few	TGTGCCAGCAGTTTCTATTCCTATGAGCAGTTCTTC	CASSFYSYEQFF
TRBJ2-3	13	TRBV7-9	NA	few	TGTGCCAGCAGCCCCTACCCCACAGATACGCAGTATTTT	CASSPYPTDTQYF
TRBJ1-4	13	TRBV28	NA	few	TGTGCCAGCAGTTTAAGGATCAGTGAAAAACTGTTTTTT	CASSLRISEKLFF
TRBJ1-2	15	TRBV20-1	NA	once	TGCAGTGCTAGAGCTCCCGGCCGGTTTAACTATGGCTACACCTTC	CSARAPGRFNYGYTF
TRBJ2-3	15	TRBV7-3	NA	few	TGTGCCAGCAGCTACAGTTCAGGGGTCACAGATACGCAGTATTTT	CASSYSSGVTDTQYF
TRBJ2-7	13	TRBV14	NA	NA	TGTGCCAGCAGCCAAATAGGGGGGGACGAGCAGTACTTC	CASSQIGGDEQYF
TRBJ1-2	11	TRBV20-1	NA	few	TGCAGTGCCACCGACGGGACCATTGGCACCTTC	CSATDGTIGTF
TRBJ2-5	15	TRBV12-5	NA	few	TGTGCTAGTGGTTTGGACCCACAGGGGGGGTCGACCCAGTACTTC	CASGLDPQGGSTQYF
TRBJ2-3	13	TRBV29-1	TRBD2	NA	TGCAGCGAGAGGGACTATGGCACAGATACGCAGTATTTT	CSERDYGTDTQYF
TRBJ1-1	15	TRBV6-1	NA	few	TGTGCCAGCAGTGTCAACAACCTCGCGGGGGCTGAAGCTTTCTTT	CASSVNNLAGAEAFF
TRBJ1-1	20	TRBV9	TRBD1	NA	TGTGCCAGCAGCGACCCGACAGGGGAAGGGGGAAAGCTCGGGAACACTGAAGCTTTCTTT	CASSDPTGEGGKLGNTEAFF
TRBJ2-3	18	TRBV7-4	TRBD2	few	TGTGCCAGCAATCCCCTTTGGACTAGCGGGCCCGCAGGGGATACGCAGTATTTT	CASNPLWTSGPAGDTQYF
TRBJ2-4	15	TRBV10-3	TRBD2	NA	TGTGCCATCGGCCACGGAGGCGGGAGCGAAAACATTCAGTACTTC	CAIGHGGGSENIQYF
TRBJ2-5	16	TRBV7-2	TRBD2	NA	TGTGCCAGCAGCTTAGGACTAGCGGGGATAAAAGAGACCCAGTACTTC	CASSLGLAGIKETQYF
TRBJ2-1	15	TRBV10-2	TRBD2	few	TGCGCCAGCAGTGCCGTGCGGGAGGGCCGCGGTGAGCAGTTCTTC	CASSAVREGRGEQFF
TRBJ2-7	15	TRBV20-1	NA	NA	TGCAGTGCGAACCCACGAGGGGCCCATAACTACGAGCAGTACTTC	CSANPRGAHNYEQYF